Described below is a single T cell receptor beta chain sequence and its context. Trimming left V 1 base short and J 0 bases short, with 19 bases between. CDR1 and CDR2 from the germline V gene are SQVTM and ANQGSEA. The CDR3 extends over 18 amino acids. In the original workflow: Amplifying reference gene primers gave estimates of nucleated cell counts. Clones were sequenced by immunoSEQ multiplex PCR, and TCRdb holds only the in-frame ones, with some missing. V and J calls plus clone size are reproduced from that table; the DNA served to infer D and trimming. The sample shows a few hundred thousand clones, more than 65% of them seen only once. These data originate in a study of blood T cell repertoires in COVID-19. The wider study: From T cells, B-cell-depleted T cells, or PBMCs came the material, which was cDNA or gDNA.

Cohorts were based on clinical histories the participants reported. In Cohort 3, a recovered donor had either two negative PCRs, clearance, or symptom resolution. The chain employs TRBV29-1 and TRBJ1-3, with unresolved D. The source is a man aged 45-65 years who had recovered from COVID-19. What was sequenced was PBMCs or T cells enriched from blood (not recorded which). As DNA, the CDR3 is TGCAGCGTTGAAGGCGTTGGGCGATCCTCACACTCTGGAAACACCATATATTTT. It codes for CSVEGVGRSSHSGNTIYF. Combining the CDR3 with reference TRBV29-1 and TRBJ1-3 gives the whole variable domain SAVISQKPSRDICQRGTSLTIQCQVDSQVTMMFWYRQQPGQSLTLIATANQGSEATYESGFVIDKFPISRPNLTFSTLTVSNMSPEDSSIYLCSVEGVGRSSHSGNTIYFGEGSWLTVV.